This TCR beta chain was obtained from a study of blood T cells in healthy people across ages. This clonotype came up a few times. J gave up 4 bases and V 3 bases, and 7 bases lay outside the gene matches. CDR3 length: 16 residues. CDR1 and CDR2 from the germline V gene are SGDLS and YYNGEE. Through a sample-barcoded 5' primer and a J-beta primer mix, a second PCR was run for roughly 6 to 11 cycles. TCRdb passed the 5' RACE reads through MiXCR, listing each CDR3 protein once. The sample comprises 800,000 to 950,000 distinct CDR3 sequences, about 28% of which are singletons, and 10% rests with the top ten. These data are also associated with another study on T cells of mothers and their children.

The origin of this receptor is a middle-aged woman in good health. The V and J genes are TRBV9 and TRBJ2-1, with TRBD1 identical over 10 bases. Sample: blood. The chain's CDR3 is CASSAPRTGGYNEQFF. The CDR3 coding sequence is TGTGCCAGCAGCGCCCCCCGGACAGGGGGATACAATGAGCAGTTCTTC.